This T cell receptor (beta chain) comes out of a study of blood T cell repertoires in COVID-19. Study details: COVID-19 samples collected from the United States, Italy and Spain covered acute and convalescent phases. The cDNA or gDNA used as material had been derived from T cells, B-cell-depleted T cells, or PBMCs.

This clone was detected only once. The authors' processing: Amplification with reference gene primers provided the estimates of nucleated cell counts. Clones were read by immunoSEQ multiplex PCR, and TCRdb kept only the in-frame ones, dropping some. The V and J calls and the clone size are those of that table, but D and trimming were determined from the DNA. In the table there are about 120,000 clones, around 80% of which are singletons. CDR1 and CDR2 (germline): DFQATT, SNEGSKA (reference sequence). The CDR3 runs 11 residues. The V gene lost 5 bases and the J gene lost 10 bases, with 12 bases spanning the gap.

The sequencing sample was made of peripheral blood. This sequence originates from a man aged 65 to 79 with acute or convalescent COVID-19. This chain connects TRBV20-1 to TRBJ2-1; D is perhaps TRBD1 (6 bases). The CDR3 here is CSAPGVEEQFF. CDR3 DNA: TGCAGTGCTCCAGGGGTAGAGGAGCAGTTCTTC.